In its sample, the clone carrying this T cell receptor (beta chain) was seen a few times. Its specificity is not known. TCRdb redid the calling of the reads with MiXCR, one entry per CDR3 protein. Counted here are roughly 920,000 distinct CDR3 sequences, about a third occurring once; the ten biggest clones make up around an eighth. The sample is drawn from a study of T cell repertoires in cytomegalovirus infection. Study overall: Recently identified HLA-C-restricted and well-studied HLA-B-restricted CMV epitopes were used. TCR beta signatures that were public indicated CMV infection and matching HLA type. Study-wide points: Ex vivo responses were dominated by HLA-C-restricted CMV-specific TCR beta clonotypes.

CDR1 is SGDLS, CDR2 YYNGEE, per germline. This CDR3 is 16 amino acids long. V dropped 1 base and J dropped 6; count of bases not matched to a gene: 10. The J gene is TRBJ2-1, the V gene TRBV9; 7 bases align to TRBD2. This receptor was identified in a human donor in good health (CMV status not recorded). Some clones in this sample may be carry-over from other donors' samples. Specimen: cultured CD8+ T cells from PBMCs, collected from culture after CMV antigen stimulation. DNA of the CDR3: TGTGCCAGCAGCGTAATGTCAGGCGGGGGACGCAATGAGCAGTTCTTC. This translates into CASSVMSGGGRNEQFF.